This TCR beta chain was identified during a study of blood T cells in healthy people across ages. The study, taken as a whole, reports: Diversity was higher, and naive CD4+ cells more numerous, in long-lived donors than in aged donors.

The use of a sample-barcoded 5' primer and a J-beta primer mix characterized a second PCR of about 6 to 12 cycles. The study obtained at least 3 million CDR3-containing paired-end reads from every sample. TCRdb re-called the 5' RACE reads with MiXCR, one entry per CDR3 protein. The repertoire holds about a million distinct CDR3 sequences, with 30% to 40% as singletons. This clonotype showed up just a few times. What it binds is unknown. The CDR3 runs to 21 residues. Germline lookup yields CDR1 MNHEY and CDR2 SMNVEV (reference sequence). V was clipped by 8 bases and J by 3 bases; unmatched bases: 29. The source material was blood. This TCR was recovered from a man between 18 and 29 years old in good health. The chain combines TRBV27 with TRBJ2-7; 9 positions match TRBD1. The CDR3 DNA reads as TGTGCCAGCGTGACCCGGAAGGGACAGGGAACCCTCCTTGATATTCTCTACGAGCAGTACTTC. It codes for CASVTRKGQGTLLDILYEQYF.